The T cell receptor beta chain under discussion was sequenced for a study of blood T cell repertoires in COVID-19. V gave up 2 bases and J gave up 1 base, with 8 bases separating them. Germline V CDR1 and CDR2: MNHNS, SASEGT. CDR3 length: 15 amino acids. The assay was immunoSEQ multiplex PCR, and TCRdb's table has in-frame clones only and misses some. The sample holds 180,000 or so clones, more than 65% seen once. The rearrangement links TRBV6-1 to TRBJ2-2, with D uncertain. The TCR originated in a man aged 45-65 years who had recovered from COVID-19. Material: PBMCs or T cells enriched from blood (not recorded which). Here the CDR3 reads CASSERSQNTGELFF. CDR3 nucleotide sequence: TGTGCCAGCAGTGAAAGGAGTCAGAACACCGGGGAGCTGTTTTTT.